The next 24 T cell receptor beta chains were all read from a single sample in a study of cytomegalovirus exposure and HLA in healthy donors. Clones were sequenced by immunoSEQ multiplex PCR, and TCRdb holds only the in-frame ones, with some missing. This sample has tens of thousands of clones; approximately 90% occur once, and the top ten carry about 1.9%. The sample comprised PBMCs. The receptors originated from a man aged 25-45 years in good health and CMV-seronegative.

The chain employs TRBV6-5 and TRBJ2-2; D not certain. This CDR3 is 14 amino acids long. Germline values: CDR1 MNHEY, CDR2 SVGAGI. V gave up 10 bases and J gave up 2 bases, with 14 bases separating them. The CDR3 DNA follows: TGTGCCACCTCCCCGGGTCGTAACACCGGGGAGCTGTTTTTT. Its protein is CATSPGRNTGELFF.

The chain has TRBV7-8 and TRBJ2-1; maybe TRBD1 (6 bases). The CDR3 spans 17 residues. V lost 3 bases and J lost 9, with 24 bases in between. CDR1 and CDR2 from the germline V gene are SGHVS and FQNEAQ. In nucleotides, the CDR3 is TGTGCCAGCAGCTTTCGGGCTAGGGGGTTAGAGAGGGGTGAGCAGTTCTTC. Encoded protein: CASSFRARGLERGEQFF. The full variable domain, with the rest looked up from reference TRBV7-8 and TRBJ2-1, is GAGVSQSPRYKVAKRGQDVALRCDPISGHVSLFWYQQALGQGPEFLTYFQNEAQLDKSGLPSDRFFAERPEGSVSTLKIQRTQQEDSAVYLCASSFRARGLERGEQFFGPGTRLTVL.

J is TRBJ2-2 and V is TRBV28, with D possibly matching TRBD1 (5 bases). CDR3 length: 15 amino acids. V gave up 3 bases and J gave up 4 bases, with 12 bases separating them. CDR1 and CDR2 from the germline V gene are MDHEN and SYDVKM. This chain's CDR3 is CASSFRLRGTGELFF. Here the CDR3 DNA reads TGTGCCAGCAGTTTTCGCCTTAGGGGCACCGGGGAGCTGTTTTTT.

This clone was seen more than once but under ten times. Additional DNA sequences in this sample encode the identical CDR3. The J gene is TRBJ2-7, the V gene TRBV10-3; tentative D call: TRBD1 (6 bases). The CDR3 length is 12 residues. V was trimmed by 11 bases and J by 3 bases, leaving 14 bases between them. Germline V gene lookup returns CDR1 ENHRY and CDR2 SYGVKD. Here the CDR3 reads CAVAGTNYEQYF. In DNA, the CDR3 is TGTGCCGTCGCCGGGACAAACTACGAGCAGTACTTC.

This chain joins TRBV7-3 and TRBJ2-2; tentative D call: TRBD1 (5 bases). In germline, CDR1 is SGHTA, CDR2 FQGTGA. The CDR3 runs 16 residues. The V and J ends lost 2 bases and 5 bases respectively, with 15 bases between them. CDR3 in amino acids: CASSLVSAGNTGELFF. CDR3 DNA: TGTGCCAGCAGCTTAGTTTCGGCAGGGAATACCGGGGAGCTGTTTTTT.

The V call is TRBV9, the J call TRBJ2-7; 8 bases fit TRBD1. The germline V gene encodes CDR1 SGDLS and CDR2 YYNGEE. V lost 4 bases and J lost 3; bases outside the gene matches: 9. This CDR3 has 15 amino acids. CDR3 sequence (DNA): TGTGCCAGCAGCCTTAGAGGACAGGGTAACTACGAGCAGTACTTC. Protein product: CASSLRGQGNYEQYF.

The rearrangement uses TRBV6-1 and TRBJ2-4; 14 bases fit TRBD2. Trimming took 0 bases from V and 15 from J; bases not matched to a gene: 7. This CDR3 has 15 amino acids. Germline CDR1 is MNHNS and CDR2 is SASEGT. The DNA of the CDR3 is TGTGCCAGCAGTGAAGCTCAGACTAGCGGGGGGGCGCGGTACTTC. Translation gives CASSEAQTSGGARYF.

This clone was recorded only once. The chain uses TRBV20-1 and TRBJ2-5; TRBD1 might be the D (7 bases). The CDR3 spans 11 residues. Germline assignment: CDR1 DFQATT and CDR2 SNEGSKA (reference sequence). CDR3 residues: CSGGPGETQYF. The CDR3 DNA reads TGCTCAGGGGGGCCTGGAGAGACCCAGTACTTC.

This rearrangement joins TRBV10-1 to TRBJ2-1, with 8 bases fitting TRBD2. Germline-derived CDR1 and CDR2 are WNHNN and SYGVQD (reference sequence). This CDR3 contains 15 residues. V was pared by 3 bases and J by 9 bases, with 10 bases of the junction left unmatched. The CDR3 reads CASSDPGLVSFEQFF. In DNA, the CDR3 is TGCGCCAGCAGTGACCCGGGACTAGTATCTTTTGAGCAGTTCTTC.

This chain connects TRBV10-2 to TRBJ2-7; tentative D call: TRBD1 (5 bases). Germline V CDR1 and CDR2: WSHSY, SAAADI. Trimming cost V 5 bases and J 2 bases, with 10 bases left between them. The CDR3 consists of 13 residues. CDR3 DNA sequence: TGCGCCAGCAGTAGGGGTCCGGCCTACGAGCAGTACTTC. Its translation: CASSRGPAYEQYF.

This sequence joins TRBV10-1 and TRBJ2-2; no firm D call. The CDR3 runs 14 residues. Germline loops: CDR1 WNHNN, CDR2 SYGVQD (reference sequence). Trimming shortened V by 6 bases and J by 1 base, and 9 bases separated the two germline ends. The CDR3 bases are TGCGCCAGCAGCGAACAGCTGAACACCGGGGAGCTGTTTTTT. Protein: CASSEQLNTGELFF.

V is TRBV28 and J is TRBJ1-4; the D gene is possibly TRBD1 (6 bases). The CDR3 covers 14 residues. V gave up 3 bases and J gave up 7 bases, with 12 bases separating them. Germline CDR1 and CDR2: MDHEN and SYDVKM. The CDR3 sequence is CASSLGGLGEKLFF. The CDR3 coding sequence is TGTGCCAGCAGTTTGGGGGGGCTGGGTGAAAAACTGTTTTTT. Filled out from reference TRBV28 and TRBJ1-4, the complete variable domain reads DVKVTQSSRYLVKRTGEKVFLECVQDMDHENMFWYRQDPGLGLRLIYFSYDVKMKEKGDIPEGYSVSREKKERFSLILESASTNQTSMYLCASSLGGLGEKLFFGSGTQLSVL.

The chain is built from TRBV25-1 and TRBJ1-2, with D unclear. The V end was cut by 1 base, the J end by 2 bases, with 5 bases between. Per germline, CDR1 MGHDK and CDR2 SYGVNS. This CDR3 comprises 13 residues. DNA of the CDR3: TGTGCCAGCAGTGAATCAGAAAACTATGGCTACACCTTC. Amino acid sequence: CASSESENYGYTF.

This chain uses TRBV7-2 with TRBJ1-3; D remains unclear. Germline lookup yields CDR1 SGHTA and CDR2 FQGNSA. The CDR3 loop spans 15 amino acids. V lost 6 bases and J lost 0, with 12 bases in between. The CDR3 coding sequence is TGTGCCAGCAGACTAGGTCCTTCCTCTGGAAACACCATATATTTT. Protein sequence: CASRLGPSSGNTIYF. Drawing the rest from reference TRBV7-2 and TRBJ1-3, the complete variable domain is GAGVSQSPSNKVTEKGKDVELRCDPISGHTALYWYRQSLGQGLEFLIYFQGNSAPDKSGLPSDRFSAERTGGSVSTLTIQRTQQEDSAVYLCASRLGPSSGNTIYFGEGSWLTVV.

The chain is built from TRBV28 and TRBJ1-1; weak D call: TRBD1 (5 bases). The length of the CDR3 is 17 residues. V lost 2 bases and J 1 base, leaving 17 bases between the germline ends. CDR1 MDHEN and CDR2 SYDVKM come from the germline V gene. The DNA of the CDR3 is TGTGCCAGCAGTTTACCAGGGCAAGAAAAGGGGAACACTGAAGCTTTCTTT. Its translation is CASSLPGQEKGNTEAFF.

The chain links TRBV5-5 to TRBJ2-5; TRBD1 agrees at 9 bases. V was pared by 0 bases and J by 0 bases, with 6 bases of the junction left unmatched. This CDR3 region has 17 residues. Germline V CDR1 and CDR2: SGHKS, YYEKEE (reference sequence). The CDR3 DNA follows: TGTGCCAGCAGCTTGGACCGGGGGACAGGGTACCAAGAGACCCAGTACTTC. Its translation: CASSLDRGTGYQETQYF.

The chain combines TRBV7-8 with TRBJ2-1, with 9 bases that match TRBD1. Germline lookup yields CDR1 SGHVS and CDR2 FQNEAQ. This CDR3 has 16 amino acids. V lost 2 bases, J lost 6 bases, and 8 bases stayed unmatched. CDR3 bases: TGTGCCAGCAGCTTATTTTGGGGGACAGGGTCCAATGAGCAGTTCTTC. It translates to CASSLFWGTGSNEQFF.

This sequence joins TRBV9 and TRBJ1-6, with D unresolved. The V end lost 3 bases, the J end lost 8 bases, and 12 bases lay between the germline ends. The V gene's germline CDR1 is SGDLS and CDR2 YYNGEE. CDR3 length: 14 amino acids. The CDR3 protein is CASSAVVRDSPLHF. CDR3 nucleotide sequence: TGTGCCAGCAGCGCAGTTGTGAGGGATTCACCCCTCCACTTT.

This clone occurred once. Sequence at one end of the junction differs from germline and may be a read error. The chain couples TRBV14 to TRBJ2-7; D unresolved. This CDR3 is built from 13 residues. Germline-derived CDR1 and CDR2 are SGHDN and FVKESK. Here the CDR3 reads CASSQDISFEQYF. CDR3 nucleotide sequence: TGTGCCAGCAGCCAAGATATCTCCTTCGAGCAGTACTTC. The full variable domain, with the rest looked up from reference TRBV14 and TRBJ2-7, is EAGVTQFPSHSVIEKGQTVTLRCDPISGHDNLYWYRRVMGKEIKFLLHFVKESKQDESGMPNNRFLAERTGGTYSTLKVQPAELEDSGVYFCASSQDISFEQYFGPGTRLTVT.

The genes are TRBV23-1 and TRBJ2-5; 9 bases are shared with TRBD2. TRBV23-1 is designated an ORF whose function remains uncertain. The CDR3 sequence is 16 residues long. J gave up 5 bases and V 2 bases, and 9 bases lay outside the gene matches. The CDR3 DNA is TGCGCCAGCAGTCAAAGGTATGGCGGGAGGGGCGAGACCCAGTACTTC. This codes for CASSQRYGGRGETQYF.

The V call is TRBV5-1, the J call TRBJ2-1, with 7 positions matching TRBD1. Trimming cost V 5 bases and J 0 bases; bases outside gene matches: 8. The CDR3 totals 16 residues. Germline V gene lookup returns CDR1 SGHRS and CDR2 YFSETQ. CDR3 in DNA: TGCGCCAGCAGGTCGCAGACAGGGAGCTCCTACAATGAGCAGTTCTTC. Its protein is CASRSQTGSSYNEQFF.

V gene TRBV11-2 combines with J gene TRBJ2-7; TRBD2 matches at 8 bases. V was clipped by 5 bases and J by 5 bases; unmatched bases: 14. CDR1 is SGHAT and CDR2 is FQNNGV in the germline V gene. The CDR3 loop spans 16 amino acids. CDR3 in DNA: TGTGCCAGCAGCCGACGGGAGTCTAGCGGGTTAGACGAGCAGTACTTC. This sequence encodes CASSRRESSGLDEQYF.

This chain uses TRBV15 with TRBJ2-5; TRBD2 matches at 13 bases. Trimming took 1 base from V and 4 from J; bases not matched to a gene: 3. This CDR3 region has 16 residues. Germline V CDR1 and CDR2: LNHNV, YYDKDF (reference sequence). The CDR3 sequence is CATSRARLAGGETQYF. CDR3 in DNA: TGTGCCACCAGCAGAGCCCGACTAGCGGGGGGAGAGACCCAGTACTTC.

This chain uses TRBV6-5 with TRBJ2-7; 8 bases match TRBD1. Trimming cost V 6 bases and J 1 base; bases outside gene matches: 2. The CDR3 runs to 13 residues. Germline values: CDR1 MNHEY, CDR2 SVGAGI. The CDR3: CASRGQASYEQYF. DNA for the CDR3: TGTGCCAGCAGGGGACAGGCTTCCTACGAGCAGTACTTC.